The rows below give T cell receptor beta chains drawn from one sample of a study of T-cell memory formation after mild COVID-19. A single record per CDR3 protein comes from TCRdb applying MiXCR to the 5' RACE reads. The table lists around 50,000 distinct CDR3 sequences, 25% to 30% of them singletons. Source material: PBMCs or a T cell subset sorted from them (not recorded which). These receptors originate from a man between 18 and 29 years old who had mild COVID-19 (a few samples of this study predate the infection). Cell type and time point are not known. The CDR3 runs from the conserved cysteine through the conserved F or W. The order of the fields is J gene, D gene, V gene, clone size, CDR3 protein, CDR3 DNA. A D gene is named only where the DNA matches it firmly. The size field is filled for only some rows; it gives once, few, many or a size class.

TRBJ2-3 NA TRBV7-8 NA CASRPPSADTQYF TGTGCCAGCCGGCCCCCTAGCGCAGATACGCAGTATTTT
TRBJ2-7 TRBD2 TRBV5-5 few CASKTGLAGTYEQYF TGTGCCAGCAAGACGGGACTAGCGGGGACCTACGAGCAGTACTTC
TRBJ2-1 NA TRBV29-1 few CSVVVEGPGDEQFF TGCAGCGTTGTTGTAGAGGGGCCCGGGGACGAGCAGTTCTTC
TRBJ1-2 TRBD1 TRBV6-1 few CASSEVRQGDGGTF TGTGCCAGCAGTGAAGTAAGACAGGGGGATGGTGGCACCTTC
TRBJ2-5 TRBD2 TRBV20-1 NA CSARDGGAQETQYF TGCAGTGCTAGAGACGGGGGGGCCCAAGAGACCCAGTACTTC
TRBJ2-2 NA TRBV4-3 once CASSRLGPGELFF TGCGCCAGCAGCCGATTAGGGCCCGGGGAGCTGTTTTTT
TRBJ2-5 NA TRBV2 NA CASTPRTELQETQYF TGTGCCAGCACCCCTAGGACCGAGCTACAAGAGACCCAGTACTTC
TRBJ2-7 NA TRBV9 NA CASSAGSGYEQYF TGTGCCAGCAGTGCAGGGTCGGGCTACGAGCAGTACTTC
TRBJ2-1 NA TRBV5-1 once CASSLEGAGNEQFF TGCGCCAGCAGCTTGGAAGGGGCCGGGAATGAGCAGTTCTTC
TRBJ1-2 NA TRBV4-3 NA CASSQDGGADEGYTF TGCGCCAGCAGCCAAGATGGGGGGGCGGATGAAGGCTACACCTTC
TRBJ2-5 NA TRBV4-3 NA CASSQDIGGQETQYF TGCGCCAGCAGCCAAGATATCGGGGGCCAAGAGACCCAGTACTTC
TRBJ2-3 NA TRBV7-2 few CASSPRAEVTDTQYF TGTGCCAGCAGCCCCAGGGCCGAAGTCACAGATACGCAGTATTTT
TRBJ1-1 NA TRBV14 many CASSQGGALNTEAFF TGTGCCAGCAGCCAAGGGGGCGCCTTAAACACTGAAGCTTTCTTT
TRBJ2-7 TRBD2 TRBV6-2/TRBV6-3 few CATSAGLAVDEQYF TGTGCCACCAGCGCGGGACTAGCTGTCGACGAGCAGTACTTC
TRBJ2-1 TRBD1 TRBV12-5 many CASGLTGTGEDEQFF TGTGCTAGTGGTTTGACCGGGACAGGGGAAGATGAGCAGTTCTTC
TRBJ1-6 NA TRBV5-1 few CASSLAGFSPLHF TGCGCCAGCAGCCTTGCAGGGTTTTCACCCCTCCACTTT
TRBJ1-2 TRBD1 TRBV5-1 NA CASSLAGQGPLVGYTF TGCGCCAGCAGCTTGGCTGGACAGGGGCCCCTCGTTGGCTACACCTTC
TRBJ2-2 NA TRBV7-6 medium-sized CASSLATSRGDTGELFF TGTGCCAGCAGCTTAGCTACTAGTAGAGGGGACACCGGGGAGCTGTTTTTT
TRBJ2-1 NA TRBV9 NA CASSVGIVGQYNEQFF TGTGCCAGCAGCGTAGGTATCGTGGGCCAGTACAATGAGCAGTTCTTC
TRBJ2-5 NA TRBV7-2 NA CASSPPLEETQYF TGTGCCAGCAGCCCCCCCCTGGAGGAGACCCAGTACTTC
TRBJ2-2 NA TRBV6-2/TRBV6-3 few CASSPPTEIVTGELFF TGTGCCAGCAGCCCTCCCACAGAGATTGTAACCGGGGAGCTGTTTTTT
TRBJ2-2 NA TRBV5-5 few CASSSNRAPRRELFF TGTGCCAGCAGCTCAAACCGGGCCCCCCGACGGGAGCTGTTTTTT
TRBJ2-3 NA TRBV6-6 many CASSYPEGQKRKTQYF TGTGCCAGCAGTTACCCTGAGGGACAAAAGAGGAAGACGCAGTATTTT
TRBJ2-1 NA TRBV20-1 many CSARQEGEQFF TGCAGTGCTAGACAGGAGGGTGAGCAGTTCTTC
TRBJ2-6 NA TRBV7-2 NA CASRFTRFWANVLTF TGTGCCAGCAGGTTTACGCGGTTTTGGGCCAACGTCCTGACTTTC
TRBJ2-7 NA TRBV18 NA CASSPPPEGSGNEQYF TGTGCCAGCTCACCACCTCCGGAAGGAAGCGGCAACGAGCAGTACTTC
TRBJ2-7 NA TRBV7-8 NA CASSLRRLGRGYEQYF TGTGCCAGCAGCTTACGCCGTCTAGGTAGGGGCTACGAGCAGTACTTC
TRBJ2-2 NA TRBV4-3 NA CASSQDWRGQGGELFF TGCGCCAGCAGCCAAGATTGGAGGGGGCAGGGCGGGGAGCTGTTTTTT
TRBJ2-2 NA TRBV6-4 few CASSDSGENTGELFF TGTGCCAGCAGTGACTCAGGGGAGAACACCGGGGAGCTGTTTTTT
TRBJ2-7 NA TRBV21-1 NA CASSKVRVAGVPDQDYEQYF TGTGCCAGCAGCAAAGTGCGAGTAGCGGGGGTCCCAGACCAAGACTACGAGCAGTACTTC
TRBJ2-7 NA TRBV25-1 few CASADGYEQYF TGTGCCAGCGCGGATGGCTACGAGCAGTACTTC
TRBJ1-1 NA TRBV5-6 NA CASSFSWRGKNTEAFF TGTGCCAGCAGCTTTTCCTGGAGGGGGAAGAACACTGAAGCTTTCTTT
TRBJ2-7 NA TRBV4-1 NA CASSQGLSSEQYF TGCGCCAGCAGCCAAGGACTCTCTTCCGAGCAGTACTTC
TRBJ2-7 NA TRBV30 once CAWNARSYEQYF TGTGCCTGGAATGCACGCTCCTACGAGCAGTACTTC
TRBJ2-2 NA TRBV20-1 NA CSAPLVGGVVTGELFF TGCAGTGCTCCATTGGTGGGCGGGGTTGTGACCGGGGAGCTGTTTTTT
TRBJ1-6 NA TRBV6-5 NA CASSPGYNSPLHF TGTGCCAGCAGCCCTGGGTATAATTCACCCCTCCACTTT
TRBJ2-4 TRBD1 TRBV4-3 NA CASSLGQGRNIQYF TGCGCCAGCAGCCTGGGACAGGGCCGGAACATTCAGTACTTC
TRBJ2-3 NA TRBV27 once CASSFAAGPTDTQYF TGTGCCAGCAGTTTTGCGGCGGGGCCCACAGATACGCAGTATTTT
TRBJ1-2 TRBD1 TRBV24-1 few CATSDGGTGGTNYGYTF TGTGCCACCAGTGATGGCGGGACAGGGGGTACTAACTATGGCTACACCTTC
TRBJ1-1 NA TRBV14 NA CASSQVGLNTEAFF TGTGCCAGCAGCCAAGTGGGATTGAACACTGAAGCTTTCTTT
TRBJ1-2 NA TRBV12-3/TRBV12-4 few CASSPPGDNYGYTF TGTGCCAGCAGTCCACCAGGGGACAACTATGGCTACACCTTC
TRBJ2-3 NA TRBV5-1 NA CASSPRQFPQYF TGCGCCAGCAGCCCCCGACAGTTCCCGCAGTATTTT
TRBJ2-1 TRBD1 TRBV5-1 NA CASSLYTGGYNEQFF TGCGCCAGCAGCTTGTATACAGGGGGATACAATGAGCAGTTCTTC
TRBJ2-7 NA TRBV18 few CASLGGGTYEQYF TGTGCCAGCCTCGGAGGAGGGACTTACGAGCAGTACTTC
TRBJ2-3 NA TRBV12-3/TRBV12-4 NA CASSLGVVAGTQYF TGTGCCAGCAGTCTGGGTGTAGTGGCGGGTACGCAGTATTTT
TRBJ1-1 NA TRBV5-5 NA CASSLPGGTEAFF TGTGCCAGCAGCTTGCCGGGAGGGACTGAAGCTTTCTTT
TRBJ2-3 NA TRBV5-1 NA CASSFREPSTDTQYF TGCGCCAGCAGCTTCAGGGAGCCCAGCACAGATACGCAGTATTTT
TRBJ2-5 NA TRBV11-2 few CASSLGVRDLEETQYF TGTGCCAGCAGCTTAGGGGTCAGGGATTTGGAAGAGACCCAGTACTTC
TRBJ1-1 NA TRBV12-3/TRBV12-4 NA CASCRGGTEAFF TGTGCCAGCTGCAGGGGTGGAACTGAAGCTTTCTTT
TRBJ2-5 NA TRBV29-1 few CSVETINQETQYF TGCAGCGTTGAAACCATCAACCAAGAGACCCAGTACTTC
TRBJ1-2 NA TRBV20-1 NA CSARDPKQGLARTF TGCAGTGCTAGAGACCCGAAACAAGGGCTGGCTAGGACCTTC
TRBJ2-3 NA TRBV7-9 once CASSSTGRGSTDTQYF TGTGCCAGCAGCTCGACAGGGAGGGGGAGCACAGATACGCAGTATTTT